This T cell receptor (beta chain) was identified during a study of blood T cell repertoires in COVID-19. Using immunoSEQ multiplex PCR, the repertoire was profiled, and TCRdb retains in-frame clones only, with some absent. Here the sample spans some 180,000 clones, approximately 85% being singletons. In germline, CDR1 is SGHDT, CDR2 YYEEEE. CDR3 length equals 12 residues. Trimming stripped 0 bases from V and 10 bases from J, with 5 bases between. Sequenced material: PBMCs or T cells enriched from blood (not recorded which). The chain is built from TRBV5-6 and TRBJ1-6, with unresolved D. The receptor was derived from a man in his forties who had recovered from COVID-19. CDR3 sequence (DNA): TGTGCCAGCAGCTTGGGGCGGTCACCCCTCCACTTT. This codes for CASSLGRSPLHF.